This T cell receptor (beta chain) was obtained from a study of shared clonotypes between healthy human individuals. Study-level results: Between a few donors, naive CD4 clonotypes were shared at a level of around 4.8%.

The germline gives CDR1 SGHTA, CDR2 FQGNSA. The V and J ends lost 3 bases and 0 bases respectively, with 8 bases between them. This CDR3 has 15 residues. Details on this clone: The antigen is not known.

The repertoire was sequenced with immunoSEQ multiplex PCR; TCRdb's copy has only in-frame clones and lacks some. Of 640,000 or so clones in the sample, 60% to 80% were seen once. The specimen sequenced was memory CD4+ T cells sorted from blood. As to subset: CD45RA-negative fraction. The sequence was collected from a woman aged 25 to 39 in good health. The chain has TRBV7-2 and TRBJ2-2, with D perhaps TRBD2 (5 bases). CDR3 loop: CASSLEVTNTGELFF. In nucleotides, the CDR3 is TGTGCCAGCAGCTTGGAGGTTACGAACACCGGGGAGCTGTTTTTT.